This passage covers 9 T cell receptor beta chains from one sample sequenced in a study of CXCR3-negative and CXCR3-positive naive CD8 T cells. Notes on the study in general: CXCR3-positive naive cells had more hydrophobic TRB CDR3s than CXCR3-negative naive cells.

These receptors lack a known antigen. Each TRB cDNA library was prepared by 5' RACE (with UMI labels). TCRdb re-called the 5' RACE reads and gives one entry per CDR3 protein, without DNA. This specimen shows some 6,900 distinct CDR3 sequences; the ten leading clones hold approximately 1.3%. Sample: naive CXCR3+ CD8+ T cells from blood. The subset is: CD45RO-CCR7+CD27+CD95- naive CD8+ T cells expressing CXCR3 (TNR3+). The receptors stem from a human donor in good health. Some clones in this sample may be carry-over from other donors' samples.

The chain couples TRBV7-3 to TRBJ2-7; the TCRdb D gene call, TRBD1, has no DNA to confirm it. CDR1 is SGHTA, CDR2 FQGTGA, per germline. The length of the CDR3 is 13 residues. This CDR3 reads CASSLVPSYEQYF. The variable domain in full, completed from reference TRBV7-3 and TRBJ2-7, reads GAGVSQTPSNKVTEKGKYVELRCDPISGHTALYWYRQSLGQGPEFLIYFQGTGAADDSGLPNDRFFAVRPEGSVSTLKIQRTERGDSAVYLCASSLVPSYEQYFGPGTRLTVT.

This clonotype counts as medium-sized (0.01 to 0.1%) by frequency. The chain's CDR3 is CASSQDGLINQPQHF. V gene TRBV14 combines with J gene TRBJ1-5. CDR3 length: 15 residues. Germline CDR1 SGHDN, CDR2 FVKESK.

The chain joins TRBV12-5 to TRBJ2-3; TCRdb selects TRBD2, and the lack of DNA leaves this call unchecked. CDR1 is LGHNT, CDR2 FRNRAP, per germline. This CDR3 contains 18 residues. The CDR3 loop is CASGSGLAGVIGTDTQYF.

By frequency, this clonotype registers medium-sized. The chain carries TRBV29-1 and TRBJ2-7; lacking DNA, the TRBD1 call made by TCRdb goes unchecked. The CDR3 contains 15 residues. Germline CDR1 is SQVTM and CDR2 is ANQGSEA. CDR3 region: CSVEDPHGRVGEQYF.

Frequency places this clonotype as medium-sized (0.01 to 0.1%). This chain uses TRBV29-1 with TRBJ2-1; the TCRdb call, TRBD1, lacks DNA for checking. Germline loops: CDR1 SQVTM, CDR2 ANQGSEA. The CDR3 spans 11 residues. The CDR3: CSVPQGDEQFF.

V and J are TRBV12-3 or TRBV12-4 and TRBJ1-1. The CDR3 contains 15 residues. The CDR3 loop reads CASSLGTDMNTEAFF.

The rearrangement links TRBV7-9 to TRBJ1-1. The CDR3 spans 16 residues. Germline CDR1 is SEHNR and CDR2 is FQNEAQ (reference sequence). This CDR3 reads CASSFDPGEGDTEAFF.

The gene calls are TRBV28 and TRBJ1-2. This CDR3 is 14 amino acids long. From germline, CDR1 is MDHEN and CDR2 SYDVKM. CDR3: CASSEATDPYGYTF.

The chain links TRBV2 to TRBJ2-7; there is no DNA to check the TCRdb D call of TRBD1. CDR3 length: 15 residues. CDR1 and CDR2 (germline): SNHLY, FYNNEI. The chain's CDR3 is CASARGRDSTYEQYF.